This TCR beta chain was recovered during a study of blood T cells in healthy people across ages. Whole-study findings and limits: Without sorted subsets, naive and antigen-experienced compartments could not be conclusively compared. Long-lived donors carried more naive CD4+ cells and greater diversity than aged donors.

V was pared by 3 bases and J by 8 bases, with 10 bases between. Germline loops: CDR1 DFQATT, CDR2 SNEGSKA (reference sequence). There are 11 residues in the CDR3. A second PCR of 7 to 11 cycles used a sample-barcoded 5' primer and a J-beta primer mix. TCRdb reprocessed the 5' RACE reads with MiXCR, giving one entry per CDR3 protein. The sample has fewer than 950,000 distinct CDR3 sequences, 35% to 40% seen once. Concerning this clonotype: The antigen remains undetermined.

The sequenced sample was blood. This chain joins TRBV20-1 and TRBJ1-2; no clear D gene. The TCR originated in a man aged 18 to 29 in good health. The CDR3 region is CSASLESGYTF. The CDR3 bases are TGCAGTGCTAGCTTGGAAAGCGGCTACACCTTC.